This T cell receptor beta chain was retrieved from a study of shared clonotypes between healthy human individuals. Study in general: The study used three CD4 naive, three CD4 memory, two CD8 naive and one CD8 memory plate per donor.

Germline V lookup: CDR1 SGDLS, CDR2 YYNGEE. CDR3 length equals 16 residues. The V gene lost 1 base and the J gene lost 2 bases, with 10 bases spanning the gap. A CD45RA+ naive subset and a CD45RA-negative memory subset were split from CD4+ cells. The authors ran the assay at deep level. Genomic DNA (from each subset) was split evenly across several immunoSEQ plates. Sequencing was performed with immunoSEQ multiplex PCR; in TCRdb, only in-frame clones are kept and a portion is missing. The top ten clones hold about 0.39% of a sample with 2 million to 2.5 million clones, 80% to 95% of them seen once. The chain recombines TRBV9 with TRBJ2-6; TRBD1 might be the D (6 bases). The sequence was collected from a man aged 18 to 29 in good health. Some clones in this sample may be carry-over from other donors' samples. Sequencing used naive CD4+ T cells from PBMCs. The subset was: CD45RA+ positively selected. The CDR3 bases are TGTGCCAGCAGCGTACAGGGGTCCCCTGGGGCCAACGTCCTGACTTTC. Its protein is CASSVQGSPGANVLTF.